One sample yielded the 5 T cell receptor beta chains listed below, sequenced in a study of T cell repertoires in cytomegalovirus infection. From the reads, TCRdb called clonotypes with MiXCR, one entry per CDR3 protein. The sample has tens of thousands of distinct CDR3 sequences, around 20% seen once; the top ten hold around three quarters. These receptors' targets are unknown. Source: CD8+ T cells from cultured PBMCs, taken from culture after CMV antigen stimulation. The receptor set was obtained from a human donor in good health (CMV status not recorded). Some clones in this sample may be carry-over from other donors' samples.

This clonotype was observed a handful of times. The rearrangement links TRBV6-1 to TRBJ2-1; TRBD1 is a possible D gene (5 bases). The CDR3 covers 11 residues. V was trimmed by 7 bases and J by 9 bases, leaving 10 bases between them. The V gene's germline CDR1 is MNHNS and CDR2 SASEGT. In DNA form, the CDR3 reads TGTGCCAGCATCCAGGGATTTGAGCAGTTCTTC. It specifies CASIQGFEQFF.

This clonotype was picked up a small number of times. The CDR3 sequence is CASRGGGAEAFF. CDR3 DNA sequence: TGTGCCAGCAGGGGGGGAGGGGCTGAAGCTTTCTTT. The chain links TRBV7-9 to TRBJ1-1; D possibly corresponds to TRBD1 (5 bases). Per germline, CDR1 SEHNR and CDR2 FQNEAQ (reference sequence). This CDR3 has 12 residues. Trimming stripped 6 bases from V and 6 bases from J, with 11 bases between.

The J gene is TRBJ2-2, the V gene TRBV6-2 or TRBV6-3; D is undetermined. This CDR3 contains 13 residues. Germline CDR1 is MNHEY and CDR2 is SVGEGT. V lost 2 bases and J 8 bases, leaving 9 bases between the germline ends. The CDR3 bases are TGTGCCAGCAGTTACGATGGTGGGGGGGAGCTGTTTTTT. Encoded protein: CASSYDGGGELFF.

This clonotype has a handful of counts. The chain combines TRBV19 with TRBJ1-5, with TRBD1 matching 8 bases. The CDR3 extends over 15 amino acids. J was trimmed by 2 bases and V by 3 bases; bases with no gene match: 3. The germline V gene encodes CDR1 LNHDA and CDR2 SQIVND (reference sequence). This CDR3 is CASSIQGAGNQPQHF. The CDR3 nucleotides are TGTGCCAGTAGTATCCAGGGGGCTGGCAATCAGCCCCAGCATTTT.

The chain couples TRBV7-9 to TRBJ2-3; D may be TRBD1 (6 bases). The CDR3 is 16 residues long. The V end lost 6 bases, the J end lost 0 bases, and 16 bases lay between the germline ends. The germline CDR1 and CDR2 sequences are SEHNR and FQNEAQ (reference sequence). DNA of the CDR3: TGTGCCAGCAGGGCCGGGACAAAACTCAGCACAGATACGCAGTATTTT. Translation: CASRAGTKLSTDTQYF.